The subject of this entry is one T cell receptor (beta chain). Antigen: not known. Other DNA sequences in the sample encode the same CDR3. Sample treatment: around 19 received Ad26.COV2.S at low or high dose, single or two shots; several received placebo; per-sample allocation not given. Collection of the samples took place on day 63 after the first injection of vaccine or placebo. Clones were sequenced by immunoSEQ multiplex PCR, and TCRdb holds only the in-frame ones, with some missing. The repertoire holds 410,000 or so clones, with 90% as singletons. The germline V and J ends were trimmed by 1 base and 3 bases, with 7 bases remaining between them. This CDR3 region has 13 residues. Germline V lookup: CDR1 LGHNA, CDR2 YSLEER. This sample is part of a study of Ad26.COV2.S vaccination and SARS-CoV-2 variants. Study at large: The COV1001 Ad26.COV2.S trial arm included the donor. Once or twice, 56 days apart, Ad26.COV2.S was delivered intramuscularly.

Study results and limitations: Vaccine recipients showed a spike-specific TCR breadth that was higher than in placebo recipients.

The sequence derives from a person between 18 and 65 years old who received the Ad26.COV2.S COVID-19 vaccine or a placebo. The chain carries TRBV4-3 and TRBJ2-7; D gene unclear. The sequencing used peripheral blood, collected in a trial of Ad26.COV2.S vaccine versus placebo. The CDR3 DNA sequence: TGCGCCAGCAGCCAAGGGCGGAACTACGAGCAGTACTTC. Its protein is CASSQGRNYEQYF.